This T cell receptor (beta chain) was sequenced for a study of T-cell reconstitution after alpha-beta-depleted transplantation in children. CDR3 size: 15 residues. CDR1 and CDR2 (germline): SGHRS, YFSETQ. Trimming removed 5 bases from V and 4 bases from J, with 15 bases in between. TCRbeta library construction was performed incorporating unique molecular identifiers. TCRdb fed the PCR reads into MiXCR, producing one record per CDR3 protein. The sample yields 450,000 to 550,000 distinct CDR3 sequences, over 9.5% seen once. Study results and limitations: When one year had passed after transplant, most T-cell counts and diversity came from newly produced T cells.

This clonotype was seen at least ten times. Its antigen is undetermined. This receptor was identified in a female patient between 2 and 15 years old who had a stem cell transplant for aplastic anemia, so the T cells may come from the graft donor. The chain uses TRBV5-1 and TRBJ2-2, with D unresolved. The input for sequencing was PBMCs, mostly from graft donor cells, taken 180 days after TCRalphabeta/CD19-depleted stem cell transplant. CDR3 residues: CASRPPSDGTGELFF. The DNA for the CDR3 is TGCGCCAGCAGGCCCCCCTCGGATGGCACCGGGGAGCTGTTTTTT. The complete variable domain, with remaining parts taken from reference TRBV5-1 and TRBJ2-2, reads KAGVTQTPRYLIKTRGQQVTLSCSPISGHRSVSWYQQTPGQGLQFLFEYFSETQRNKGNFPGRFSGRQFSNSRSEMNVSTLELGDSALYLCASRPPSDGTGELFFGEGSRLTVL.